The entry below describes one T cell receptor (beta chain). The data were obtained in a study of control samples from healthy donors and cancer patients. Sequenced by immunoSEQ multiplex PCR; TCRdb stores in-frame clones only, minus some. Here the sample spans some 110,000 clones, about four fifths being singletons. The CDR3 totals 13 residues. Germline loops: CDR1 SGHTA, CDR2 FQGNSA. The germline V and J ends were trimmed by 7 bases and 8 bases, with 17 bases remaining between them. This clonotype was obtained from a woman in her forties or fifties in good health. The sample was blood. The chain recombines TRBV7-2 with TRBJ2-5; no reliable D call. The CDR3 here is CASTPRDAGTQYF. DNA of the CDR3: TGTGCCAGCACCCCTCGCGATGCTGGCACCCAGTACTTC. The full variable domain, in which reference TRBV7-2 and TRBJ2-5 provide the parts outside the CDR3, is GAGVSQSPSNKVTEKGKDVELRCDPISGHTALYWYRQSLGQGLEFLIYFQGNSAPDKSGLPSDRFSAERTGGSVSTLTIQRTQQEDSAVYLCASTPRDAGTQYFGPGTRLLVL.